These 9 T cell receptor beta chains share one sample of origin, sequenced in a study of T cell responses to AZD1222 COVID-19 vaccine. Sequencing used immunoSEQ multiplex PCR; TCRdb keeps in-frame clones, though not all of them. The sample yields 120,000 or so clones, 90% to 95% seen once. Material: peripheral blood, obtained 28 days after the second AZD1222 dose. The receptors derive from an adult who received the AZD1222 COVID-19 vaccine.

The chain links TRBV4-1 to TRBJ1-1, with TRBD1 identical over 7 bases. Per the germline V gene, CDR1 is MGHRA and CDR2 is YSYEKL. The ends lost 3 bases at V and 8 bases at J; junction bases unmatched: 21. The length of the CDR3 is 18 residues. The DNA for the CDR3 is TGCGCCAGCAGCCATAGGGGGCAGGGCCAAGTCGCCCCCTTGGAAGCTTTCTTT. This sequence encodes CASSHRGQGQVAPLEAFF.

V is TRBV30 and J is TRBJ1-1; unclear D gene. The germline V and J ends were trimmed by 0 bases and 4 bases, with 9 bases remaining between them. This CDR3 is 13 amino acids long. Germline V gives CDR1 GTSNPN, CDR2 SVGIG (reference sequence). CDR3 in DNA: TGTGCCTGGAGTGTAGGAGTGGGCACTGAAGCTTTCTTT. Translated, it gives CAWSVGVGTEAFF.

The chain employs TRBV7-9 and TRBJ1-1; no clear D. Germline-derived CDR1 and CDR2 are SEHNR and FQNEAQ (reference sequence). The CDR3 sequence is 12 residues long. Between the trimmed V and J ends, which lost 6 bases and 0 bases, there was a span of 5 bases. The CDR3 spells CASSSVNTEAFF. CDR3 nucleotides: TGTGCCAGCAGTTCAGTGAACACTGAAGCTTTCTTT.

The chain employs TRBV7-2 and TRBJ2-7; 8 bases agree with TRBD1. The V gene end was trimmed by 1 base and the J gene end by 4 bases; junction bases not matched to a gene: 6. In germline, CDR1 is SGHTA, CDR2 FQGNSA. This CDR3 has 15 residues. The CDR3 nucleotides are TGTGCCAGCAGCTTAGAGACAGGGGATTGGTACGAGCAGTACTTC. This codes for CASSLETGDWYEQYF.

J is TRBJ1-1 and V is TRBV7-2, with unresolved D. Germline assignment: CDR1 SGHTA and CDR2 FQGNSA. The CDR3 consists of 14 residues. The germline V and J ends were trimmed by 3 bases and 6 bases, with 14 bases remaining between them. The CDR3: CASSFQLGTPEAFF. CDR3 coding DNA: TGTGCCAGCAGCTTTCAGTTGGGAACACCTGAAGCTTTCTTT.

The sample holds a few counts of this clone. The V and J genes are TRBV7-8 and TRBJ1-5, with D unresolved. Trimming pared 5 bases from V and 5 bases from J, leaving 10 bases between. This CDR3 region has 13 residues. The germline V gene encodes CDR1 SGHVS and CDR2 FQNEAQ. The DNA of the CDR3 is TGTGCCAGCAGCGCCCAGACCGATCAGCCCCAGCATTTT. Its translation: CASSAQTDQPQHF.

The J gene is TRBJ2-5, the V gene TRBV6-5, with TRBD2 as a possible D gene (6 bases). The CDR3 consists of 14 residues. The ends were cut back, 5 bases at V and 3 bases at J, with 13 bases in the middle. Per the germline V gene, CDR1 is MNHEY and CDR2 is SVGAGI. CDR3 sequence (DNA): TGTGCCAGCAGTCGGGACCGGGGGAAAGAGACCCAGTACTTC. It codes for CASSRDRGKETQYF.

The chain carries TRBV7-3 and TRBJ2-1; D gene unclear. With 5 bases removed from V and 7 bases from J, the gap between germline ends came to 15 bases. Germline V gene lookup returns CDR1 SGHTA and CDR2 FQGTGA. This CDR3 is 14 amino acids long. CDR3 in amino acids: CASSPLGRGNEQFF. Here the CDR3 DNA reads TGTGCCAGCAGCCCCTTGGGCCGCGGAAATGAGCAGTTCTTC.

V is TRBV7-6 and J is TRBJ2-2; the D is unclear. The CDR3 length is 17 residues. Per germline, CDR1 SGHVS and CDR2 FNYEAQ. The V end was cut by 3 bases, the J end by 0 bases, with 14 bases between. The CDR3 is CASSLVTTGTNTGELFF. CDR3 sequence (DNA): TGTGCCAGCAGCTTGGTAACCACGGGTACGAACACCGGGGAGCTGTTTTTT.